This T cell receptor (beta chain) stems from a study of blood T cell repertoires in COVID-19. Trimming cost V 0 bases and J 0 bases, with 18 bases left between them. This CDR3 is 18 amino acids long. In germline, CDR1 is LNHNV, CDR2 YYDKDF (reference sequence). Those who participated ranged in age from about 18 to 89 years and resided in about 24 US areas. Participant-given clinical history determined each cohort assignment. The method was immunoSEQ multiplex PCR; TCRdb's version includes in-frame clones alone and lacks a portion of them. The sample lists about 300,000 clones, roughly nine tenths occurring once.

Sequenced sample: PBMCs or T cells enriched from blood (not recorded which). The clonotype was recovered from a woman aged 45 to 65 who had been exposed to COVID-19. The J gene is TRBJ2-7, the V gene TRBV15; D possibly corresponds to TRBD2 (6 bases). CDR3 residues: CATSRDGYSGTVSYEQYF. The CDR3 DNA is TGTGCCACCAGCAGAGATGGGTATTCTGGGACTGTCTCCTACGAGCAGTACTTC.